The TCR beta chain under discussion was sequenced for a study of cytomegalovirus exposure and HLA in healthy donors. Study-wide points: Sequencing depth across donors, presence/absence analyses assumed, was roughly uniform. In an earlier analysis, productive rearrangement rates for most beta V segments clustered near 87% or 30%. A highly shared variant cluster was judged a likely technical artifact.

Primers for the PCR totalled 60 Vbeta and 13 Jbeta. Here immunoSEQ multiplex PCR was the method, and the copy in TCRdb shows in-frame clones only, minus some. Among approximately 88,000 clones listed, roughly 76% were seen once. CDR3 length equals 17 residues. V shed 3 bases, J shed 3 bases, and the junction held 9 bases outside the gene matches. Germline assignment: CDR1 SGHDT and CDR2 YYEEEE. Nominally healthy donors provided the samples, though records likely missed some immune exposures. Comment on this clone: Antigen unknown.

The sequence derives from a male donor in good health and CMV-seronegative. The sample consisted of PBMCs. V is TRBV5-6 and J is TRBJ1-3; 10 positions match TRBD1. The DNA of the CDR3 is TGTGCCAGCAGCTCCTCCGGGACAGGGGCGCTTGGAAACACCATATATTTT. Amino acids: CASSSSGTGALGNTIYF.